This TCR beta chain comes out of a study of cytomegalovirus exposure and HLA in healthy donors. Whole-study results and caveats: The TCR clusters that emerged in the first cohort tended, a later analysis found, to co-occur in the approximately 120 validation repertoires. Among TCR beta chains, those listed as cytomegalovirus-associated numbered roughly 150.

Of note for this clone: Its antigen is not known.

CDR1 and CDR2 from the germline V gene are SGHRS and YFSETQ. The CDR3 sequence is 14 residues long. Trimming cost V 0 bases and J 10 bases, with 14 bases left between them. Repertoires were generated with immunoSEQ multiplex PCR, while TCRdb's copy carries only in-frame clones and drops some. Among approximately 150,000 clones listed, about 88% were seen once. The receptor was derived from a man aged 18 to 30 in good health and CMV-seropositive. The J gene is TRBJ2-1, the V gene TRBV5-1; D gene uncertain. The sequenced material came from PBMCs. CDR3 residues: CASSLGASPAEQFF. The CDR3 bases are TGCGCCAGCAGCTTGGGGGCCAGTCCGGCCGAGCAGTTCTTC.